This entry lists 8 T cell receptor beta chains sequenced from one sample in a study of cytomegalovirus exposure and HLA in healthy donors. 60 Vbeta and 13 Jbeta primers were used in PCR. The data were produced by immunoSEQ multiplex PCR, yet TCRdb's version contains in-frame clones alone and is incomplete. In the table there are under 200,000 clones, around 80% of which are singletons. Specimen: PBMCs. These receptors all stem from a male donor in good health and CMV-seropositive.

V is TRBV4-1 and J is TRBJ2-7; D perhaps matches TRBD1 (5 bases). Germline values: CDR1 MGHRA, CDR2 YSYEKL. Trimming stripped 1 base from V and 5 bases from J, with 12 bases between. The CDR3 loop spans 14 amino acids. CDR3 DNA sequence: TGCGCCAGCAGCCAAGGTCTCAGGGATCACGAGCAGTACTTC. Protein: CASSQGLRDHEQYF.

The chain employs TRBV5-1 and TRBJ2-5; tentatively, D is TRBD1 (6 bases). The DNA end is more similar to TRBJ2-7, so the J call may be wrong. CDR3 length: 14 amino acids. Germline lookup yields CDR1 SGHRS and CDR2 YFSETQ. The CDR3 coding sequence is TGCGCCAGCAGTATGGACCAGGGGTCCTACGAGCAGTACTTC. Its translation is CASSMDQGSYEQYF.

J is TRBJ2-7 and V is TRBV6-6; a weak D match, TRBD2 (5 bases). V lost 3 bases, J lost 2 bases, and 8 bases lay in between. The CDR3 sequence is 13 residues long. From germline, CDR1 is MNHNY and CDR2 SVGAGI (reference sequence). The CDR3 sequence: CASSYTGTYEQYF. CDR3 bases: TGTGCCAGCAGTTATACGGGAACCTACGAGCAGTACTTC.

This clone showed up just once. The chain joins TRBV5-4 to TRBJ2-7; 9 bases align to TRBD1. The CDR3 length is 15 residues. CDR1 SGHNT and CDR2 YYREEE come from the germline V gene (reference sequence). The V segment lost 5 bases and the J segment 0 bases; nucleotides outside the gene matches: 6. The CDR3 DNA reads as TGTGCCAGCAGTGCCGGGACAGGGAGCTCCTACGAGCAGTACTTC. Translated, it gives CASSAGTGSSYEQYF.

This sequence joins TRBV19 and TRBJ1-2, with D possibly TRBD1 on 6 matching bases. V gave up 4 bases and J gave up 4 bases, with 16 bases separating them. The CDR3 is 15 residues long. The germline V gene encodes CDR1 LNHDA and CDR2 SQIVND (reference sequence). CDR3 protein: CASSTTGTGRYGYTF. In nucleotides, the CDR3 is TGTGCCAGTAGTACAACAGGGACGGGACGCTATGGCTACACCTTC.

The V call is TRBV27, the J call TRBJ2-1, with 8 bases that match TRBD1. Per germline, CDR1 MNHEY and CDR2 SMNVEV (reference sequence). The length of the CDR3 is 14 residues. The trim removed 5 bases at V and 6 bases at J, leaving 6 bases unmatched. The CDR3: CASSRRTGFNEQFF. DNA for the CDR3: TGTGCCAGCAGTCGAAGGACAGGGTTCAATGAGCAGTTCTTC.

The rearrangement uses TRBV28 and TRBJ2-5, with a possible D match to TRBD1 (5 bases). The V gene lost 4 bases and the J gene lost 4 bases, with 16 bases spanning the gap. CDR1 MDHEN and CDR2 SYDVKM come from the germline V gene. The CDR3 has 15 amino acids. CDR3 in DNA: TGTGCCAGCAGTTCAAGGGCAGGGTCGGGAGAGACCCAGTACTTC. This sequence encodes CASSSRAGSGETQYF.

A remark on this clone: Other nucleotide sequences from this sample produce the same CDR3. J is TRBJ1-1 and V is TRBV5-1; TRBD1 might be the D (5 bases). Germline lookup yields CDR1 SGHRS and CDR2 YFSETQ. The ends were cut back, 2 bases at V and 1 base at J, with 6 bases in the middle. The CDR3 runs 13 residues. CDR3 DNA: TGCGCCAGCAGCTTTAGGGGGAACACTGAAGCTTTCTTT. It encodes CASSFRGNTEAFF.